This TCR beta chain was sequenced in a study of graft-versus-host responses after intestinal transplantation. Study as a whole: Recipients got multivisceral, liver-intestinal, or isolated intestinal transplants. Whole-study findings and limits: Allograft clonal ratios (graft-versus-host to host-versus-graft) were high in patients who had graft-donor T cell macrochimerism.

Some clones are missing from TCRdb's copy, which holds only in-frame ones; the method was immunoSEQ multiplex PCR. The sample lists about 120,000 clones; about 93% were seen once. Of note for this clone: The target antigen is unknown.

This CDR3 spans 14 amino acids. The ends lost 4 bases at V and 8 bases at J; junction bases unmatched: 6. Germline loops: CDR1 SGHAT, CDR2 FQNNGV. This rearrangement joins TRBV11-2 to TRBJ1-4; 8 bases map to TRBD1. The sequences come from unstimulated CD4+ T cells sorted from spleen or lymph node cells, collected before intestinal transplant. The TCR originated in a human donor who received an intestinal transplant. CDR3 sequence: CASSSRGQEEKLFF. The DNA of the CDR3 is TGTGCCAGCAGCTCCAGGGGGCAGGAGGAAAAACTGTTTTTT.